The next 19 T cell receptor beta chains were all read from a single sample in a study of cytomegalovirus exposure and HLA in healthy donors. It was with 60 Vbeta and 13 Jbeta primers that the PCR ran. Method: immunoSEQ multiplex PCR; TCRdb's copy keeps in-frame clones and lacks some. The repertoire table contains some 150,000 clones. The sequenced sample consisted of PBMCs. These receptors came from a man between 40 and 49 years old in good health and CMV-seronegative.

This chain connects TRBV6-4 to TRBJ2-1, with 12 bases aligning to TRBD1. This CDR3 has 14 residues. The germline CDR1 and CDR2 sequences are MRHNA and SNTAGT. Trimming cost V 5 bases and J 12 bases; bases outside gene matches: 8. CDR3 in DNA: TGTGCCAGCAGTCCCGGGACAGGGGGCATCGGGCAGTTCTTC. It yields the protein CASSPGTGGIGQFF.

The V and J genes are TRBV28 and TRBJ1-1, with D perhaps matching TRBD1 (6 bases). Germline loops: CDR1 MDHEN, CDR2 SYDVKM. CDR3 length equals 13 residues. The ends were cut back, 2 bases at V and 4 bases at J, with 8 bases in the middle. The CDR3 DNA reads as TGTGCCAGCAGTTTAAGGACAGCCACTGAAGCTTTCTTT. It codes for CASSLRTATEAFF.

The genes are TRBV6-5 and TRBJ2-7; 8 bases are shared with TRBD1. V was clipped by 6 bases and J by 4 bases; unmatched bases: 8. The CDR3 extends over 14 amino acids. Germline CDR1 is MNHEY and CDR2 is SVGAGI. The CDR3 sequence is CASRDPGGSYEQYF. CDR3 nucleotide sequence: TGTGCCAGCAGGGATCCAGGGGGCTCGTACGAGCAGTACTTC.

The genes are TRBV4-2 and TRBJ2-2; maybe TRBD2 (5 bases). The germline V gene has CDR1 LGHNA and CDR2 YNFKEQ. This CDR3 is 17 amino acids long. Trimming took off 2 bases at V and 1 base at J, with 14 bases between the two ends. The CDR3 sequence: CASSQRSLEMNTGELFF. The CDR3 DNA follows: TGTGCCAGCAGCCAAAGGTCACTAGAGATGAACACCGGGGAGCTGTTTTTT.

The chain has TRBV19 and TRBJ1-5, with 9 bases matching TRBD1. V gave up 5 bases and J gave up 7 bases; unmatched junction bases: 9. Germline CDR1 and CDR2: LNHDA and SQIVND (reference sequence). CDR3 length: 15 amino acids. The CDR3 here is CASSDTGGAEQPQHF. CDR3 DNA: TGTGCCAGTAGTGATACAGGGGGCGCAGAACAGCCCCAGCATTTT.

CDR3 in DNA: TGTGCCAGCAAAGCGGGGGGCCTACGAGATACGCAGTATTTT. It specifies CASKAGGLRDTQYF. The chain joins TRBV6-1 to TRBJ2-3; TRBD2 agrees at 9 bases. The germline gives CDR1 MNHNS, CDR2 SASEGT. This CDR3 is 14 amino acids long. Trimming removed 7 bases from V and 5 bases from J; junction bases left unmatched: 7.

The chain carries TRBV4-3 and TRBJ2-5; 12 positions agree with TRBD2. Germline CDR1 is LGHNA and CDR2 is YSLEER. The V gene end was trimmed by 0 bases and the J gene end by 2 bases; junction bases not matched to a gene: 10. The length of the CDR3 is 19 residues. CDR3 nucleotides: TGCGCCAGCAGCCAAGATTCAGGACTAGCGGGGTCCTCACAAGAGACCCAGTACTTC. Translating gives CASSQDSGLAGSSQETQYF.

As DNA, the CDR3 is TGTGCCAGCAGTTACGACCTAGCGGGGGGCACAGATACGCAGTATTTT. This sequence encodes CASSYDLAGGTDTQYF. The genes are TRBV6-5 and TRBJ2-3; 10 nucleotides align to TRBD2. The CDR3 spans 16 residues. The V gene end was trimmed by 2 bases and the J gene end by 1 base; junction bases not matched to a gene: 3. Germline lookup yields CDR1 MNHEY and CDR2 SVGAGI.

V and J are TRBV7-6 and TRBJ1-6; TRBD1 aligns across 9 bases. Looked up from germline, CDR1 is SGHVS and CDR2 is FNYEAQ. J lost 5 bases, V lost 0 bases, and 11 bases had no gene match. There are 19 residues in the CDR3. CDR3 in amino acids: CASSLALGQGPKNNSPLHF. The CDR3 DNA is TGTGCCAGCAGCTTAGCCTTGGGACAGGGACCCAAAAATAATTCACCCCTCCACTTT.

CDR3: CASSLAFSSGYNEQFF. In DNA form, the CDR3 reads TGTGCCAGCAGCTTAGCGTTCTCTAGCGGATACAATGAGCAGTTCTTC. The chain recombines TRBV11-1 with TRBJ2-1, with 7 positions matching TRBD2. CDR1 is SGHAT, CDR2 FQDESV, per germline (reference sequence). There are 16 residues in the CDR3. Losses at the gene ends were 0 bases for V and 4 bases for J; bases not matched to a gene: 6.

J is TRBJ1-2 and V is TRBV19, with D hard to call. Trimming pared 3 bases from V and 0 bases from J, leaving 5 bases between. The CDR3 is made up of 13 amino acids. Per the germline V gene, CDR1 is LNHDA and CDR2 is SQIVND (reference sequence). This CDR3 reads CASSIGANYGYTF. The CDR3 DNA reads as TGTGCCAGTAGTATCGGGGCTAACTATGGCTACACCTTC.

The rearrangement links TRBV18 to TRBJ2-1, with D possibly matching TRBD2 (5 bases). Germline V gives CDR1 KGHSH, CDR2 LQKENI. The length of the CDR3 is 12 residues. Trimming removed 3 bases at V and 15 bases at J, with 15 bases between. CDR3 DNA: TGTGCCAGCTCACCCGCCTTCGAGGGTCTGTTCTTC. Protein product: CASSPAFEGLFF.

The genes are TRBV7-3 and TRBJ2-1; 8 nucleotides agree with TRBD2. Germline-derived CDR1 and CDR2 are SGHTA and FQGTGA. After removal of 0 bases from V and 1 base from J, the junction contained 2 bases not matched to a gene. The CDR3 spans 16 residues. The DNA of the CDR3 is TGTGCCAGCAGCTTAACTAGCGGGGTGTCCTACAATGAGCAGTTCTTC. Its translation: CASSLTSGVSYNEQFF.

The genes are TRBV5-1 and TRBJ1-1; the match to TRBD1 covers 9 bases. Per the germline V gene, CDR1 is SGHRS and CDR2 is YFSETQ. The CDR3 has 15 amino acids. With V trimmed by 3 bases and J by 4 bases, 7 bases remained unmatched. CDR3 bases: TGCGCCAGCAGCTCGGGACAGGGTGGGGGCACTGAAGCTTTCTTT. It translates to CASSSGQGGGTEAFF.

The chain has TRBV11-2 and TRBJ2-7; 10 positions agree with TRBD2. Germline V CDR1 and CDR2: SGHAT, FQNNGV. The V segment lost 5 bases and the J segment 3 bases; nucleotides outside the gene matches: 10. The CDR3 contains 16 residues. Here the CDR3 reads CASSINSGGTSYEQYF. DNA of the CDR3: TGTGCCAGCAGCATAAATAGCGGGGGGACAAGCTACGAGCAGTACTTC.

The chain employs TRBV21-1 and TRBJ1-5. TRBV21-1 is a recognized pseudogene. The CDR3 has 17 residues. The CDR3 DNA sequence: TGTGCCAGCAGCAAAGGTGGCAGCGAATTGAGCAATCAGCCCCAGCATTTT. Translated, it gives CASSKGGSELSNQPQHF.

The CDR3: CASSPTRGEQYF. The CDR3 nucleotides read TGTGCCAGCAGCCCCACGCGCGGCGAGCAGTACTTC. The chain couples TRBV7-2 to TRBJ2-7, with D unclear. Per germline, CDR1 SGHTA and CDR2 FQGNSA. Trimming stripped 5 bases from V and 6 bases from J, with 11 bases between. The CDR3 is 12 residues long.

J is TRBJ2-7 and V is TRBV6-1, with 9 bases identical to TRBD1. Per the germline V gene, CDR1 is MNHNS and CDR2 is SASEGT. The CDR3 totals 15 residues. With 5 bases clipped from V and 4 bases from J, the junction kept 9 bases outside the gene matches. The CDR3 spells CASSPYDRGGYEQYF. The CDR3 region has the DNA TGTGCCAGCAGTCCATATGACAGGGGGGGTTACGAGCAGTACTTC.

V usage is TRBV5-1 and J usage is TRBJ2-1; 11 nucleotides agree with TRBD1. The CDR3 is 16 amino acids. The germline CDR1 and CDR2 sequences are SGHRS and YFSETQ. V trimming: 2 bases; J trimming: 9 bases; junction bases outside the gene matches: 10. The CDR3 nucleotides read TGCGCCAGCAGCTTACAACCGGGACAGGGGGGTGGTGAGCAGTTCTTC. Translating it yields CASSLQPGQGGGEQFF.